Each of the 8 T cell receptor beta chains below was sequenced from the same sample in a study of blood T cell repertoires in COVID-19. Data came from immunoSEQ multiplex PCR; TCRdb stores just in-frame clones and leaves some out. The table has about 76,000 clones, 75% to 90% seen once; the top ten hold roughly a sixth. The sample consisted of peripheral blood. These receptors all stem from a human donor in a cohort sampled during active COVID-19.

This clone was recorded only once. The CDR3 loop is CASSLVFSWTGPGDTQYF. The DNA of the CDR3 is TGTGCCAGCAGCTTGGTTTTCAGTTGGACAGGGCCTGGAGATACGCAGTATTTT. The chain couples TRBV5-6 to TRBJ2-3, with 8 bases lining up with TRBD1. The CDR3 has 18 residues. Per germline, CDR1 SGHDT and CDR2 YYEEEE. J was trimmed by 5 bases and V by 0 bases; bases with no gene match: 14.

V gene TRBV6-6 combines with J gene TRBJ1-4; maybe TRBD1 (6 bases). Germline V lookup: CDR1 MNHNY, CDR2 SVGAGI (reference sequence). V was cut by 5 bases and J by 3 bases, with 13 bases left in between. The CDR3 spans 15 residues. CDR3 coding DNA: TGTGCCAGCAGTGGAGGACGGACAGCTAATGAAAAACTGTTTTTT. This encodes CASSGGRTANEKLFF.

In DNA, the CDR3 is TGCGCCAGCAGCTTTCGAAAGGGGCTTACCTATGGCTACACCTTC. This gives the protein CASSFRKGLTYGYTF. The chain combines TRBV5-1 with TRBJ1-2, with D possibly being TRBD1 (5 bases). Per germline, CDR1 SGHRS and CDR2 YFSETQ. Deletions cut 2 bases from V and 4 bases from J, with 15 bases between. This CDR3 contains 15 residues.

The V call is TRBV28, the J call TRBJ2-7; a possible D gene is TRBD1 (5 bases). The CDR3 has 14 amino acids. Per the germline V gene, CDR1 is MDHEN and CDR2 is SYDVKM. The V and J ends lost 5 bases and 4 bases respectively, with 15 bases between them. In DNA, the CDR3 is TGTGCCAGCAGTCCGGACATCCTCGGGTACGAGCAGTACTTC. As protein: CASSPDILGYEQYF.

V is TRBV5-1 and J is TRBJ2-3; weak D call: TRBD2 (6 bases). Trimming took 0 bases from V and 1 from J, leaving 12 bases between them. The CDR3 loop spans 16 amino acids. Germline V gene sequence: CDR1 SGHRS, CDR2 YFSETQ. CDR3 DNA: TGCGCCAGCAGCTTGGCCGGGGGTTTTGGCACAGATACGCAGTATTTT. This codes for CASSLAGGFGTDTQYF.

This clone was recorded a few times. The V and J genes are TRBV12-5 and TRBJ2-2, with 12 bases lining up with TRBD1. The length of the CDR3 is 15 residues. From germline, CDR1 is LGHNT and CDR2 FRNRAP. V gave up 8 bases and J gave up 7 bases; unmatched junction bases: 8. The CDR3 bases are TGTGCTAGTACCACCGGGACAGGGGGCAGCGGGGAGCTGTTTTTT. Amino acids: CASTTGTGGSGELFF.

V is TRBV5-4 and J is TRBJ2-7; 8 bases are a match to TRBD2. J lost 3 bases, V lost 1 base, and 3 bases had no gene match. Germline CDR1 and CDR2: SGHNT and YYREEE (reference sequence). The length of the CDR3 is 14 residues. The DNA for the CDR3 is TGTGCCAGCAGCTTGCGCGGGGGGATCTACGAGCAGTACTTC. Translated: CASSLRGGIYEQYF.

This clone was detected once. The V call is TRBV28, the J call TRBJ2-7; 7 nucleotides agree with TRBD1. Trimming cost V 6 bases and J 1 base; bases outside gene matches: 9. Germline values: CDR1 MDHEN, CDR2 SYDVKM. This CDR3 contains 15 residues. This CDR3 is CASSDPGTESYEQYF. CDR3 bases: TGTGCCAGCAGCGATCCCGGGACAGAATCCTACGAGCAGTACTTC.